Presented here are 13 T cell receptor beta chains from one specimen sequenced in a study of molecular identifiers for immune sequencing clone quantification. From the PCR reads, TCRdb called clonotypes with MiXCR, one entry per CDR3 protein. The top ten clones hold about 0.79% of a sample with 250,000 to 400,000 distinct CDR3 sequences, about a fifth of them seen once. What was sequenced was naive CD8+ T cells from blood, with Jurkat cell RNA spiked in. Subset given: FACS-sorted CD8+CD4-CCR7+CD45RA+ naive T cells. The receptors derive from a human donor in good health. Some libraries in this study had Jurkat cell RNA spiked in.

This clonotype was seen at least ten times. The chain employs TRBV6-5 and TRBJ2-3; 8 bases map to TRBD1. Germline V gene lookup returns CDR1 MNHEY and CDR2 SVGAGI. Losses at the gene ends were 0 bases for V and 2 bases for J; bases not matched to a gene: 13. CDR3 length equals 19 residues. DNA of the CDR3: TGTGCCAGCAGTTACTCGTCGGATGTGACAGGGGCCTCCACAGATACGCAGTATTTT. Translation: CASSYSSDVTGASTDTQYF.

This clonotype came up a few times. This chain links TRBV6-2 or TRBV6-3 with TRBJ2-3; TRBD2 aligns across 14 bases. This CDR3 region has 18 residues. CDR1 MNHEY and CDR2 SVGEGT come from the germline V gene. With 2 bases clipped from V and 3 bases from J, the junction kept 7 bases outside the gene matches. The CDR3 DNA reads as TGTGCCAGCAGTTACGGGACTAGCGGGAGAAGGAGGACAGATACGCAGTATTTT. Encoded protein: CASSYGTSGRRRTDTQYF.

The chain uses TRBV3-1 and TRBJ2-7; 10 bases fit TRBD2. Germline CDR1 LGHDT, CDR2 YNNKEL (reference sequence). V lost 5 bases, J lost 3 bases, and 4 bases stayed unmatched. The CDR3 sequence is 14 residues long. The CDR3 DNA reads as TGTGCCAGCAGCACCGGGACTAGCGACTACGAGCAGTACTTC. Amino acids: CASSTGTSDYEQYF.

With respect to this clonotype: A much bigger clone sits one base away, suggesting this may be a read error. This rearrangement joins TRBV5-6 to TRBJ2-6; the D gene is possibly TRBD2 (6 bases). Deletions cut 1 base from V and 1 base from J, with 18 bases between. The CDR3 is 19 amino acids. The germline V gene encodes CDR1 SGHDT and CDR2 YYEEEE. CDR3 nucleotide sequence: TGTGCCAGCAGCTTGTGGAGGAGGGGCAGGATTTCTGGGGCCAACGTCCTGACTTTC. As protein: CASSLWRRGRISGANVLTF.

This clonotype was counted many times. The rearrangement uses TRBV5-1 and TRBJ2-1; D is unresolved. The V end lost 2 bases, the J end lost 0 bases, and 6 bases lay between the germline ends. The CDR3 contains 14 residues. Germline lookup yields CDR1 SGHRS and CDR2 YFSETQ. This CDR3 is CASSFSSSYNEQFF. For the CDR3, the DNA is TGCGCCAGCAGCTTTAGTAGCTCCTACAATGAGCAGTTCTTC. Full variable domain (outside the CDR3, taken from reference TRBV5-1 and TRBJ2-1): KAGVTQTPRYLIKTRGQQVTLSCSPISGHRSVSWYQQTPGQGLQFLFEYFSETQRNKGNFPGRFSGRQFSNSRSEMNVSTLELGDSALYLCASSFSSSYNEQFFGPGTRLTVL.

This clonotype was recorded at least ten times. The J gene is TRBJ1-1, the V gene TRBV13; 7 nucleotides line up with TRBD1. The CDR3 covers 14 residues. The V and J ends lost 4 bases and 6 bases, in that order; junction bases with no gene match: 8. Per germline, CDR1 PRHDT and CDR2 FYEKMQ (reference sequence). CDR3 coding DNA: TGTGCCAGCAGCTCCAGGGGGGGCGTTGCTGAAGCTTTCTTT. Amino acids: CASSSRGGVAEAFF. Using reference TRBV13 and TRBJ1-1 for the parts outside the CDR3, the full variable domain is AAGVIQSPRHLIKEKRETATLKCYPIPRHDTVYWYQQGPGQDPQFLISFYEKMQSDKGSIPDRFSAQQFSDYHSELNMSSLELGDSALYFCASSSRGGVAEAFFGQGTRLTVV.

This clonotype turned up a few times. The rearrangement links TRBV6-2 or TRBV6-3 to TRBJ2-1; 8 bases line up with TRBD1. Germline CDR1 is MNHEY and CDR2 is SVGEGT. CDR3 length: 13 residues. The J segment lost 8 bases and the V segment lost 8 bases, leaving 8 bases of the junction unmatched. CDR3 in DNA: TGTGCCAGCGGGCAGGGGGCTTTCGATGAGCAGTTCTTC. This translates into CASGQGAFDEQFF.

This clonotype came up a few times. The chain joins TRBV5-1 to TRBJ2-7, with 8 bases aligning to TRBD1. CDR1 and CDR2 from the germline V gene are SGHRS and YFSETQ. J gave up 0 bases and V 2 bases, and 7 bases lay outside the gene matches. The length of the CDR3 is 16 residues. This CDR3 is CASSFDRDRYSYEQYF. CDR3 DNA sequence: TGCGCCAGCAGCTTTGACCGGGACAGGTACTCCTACGAGCAGTACTTC.

Details on this clonotype: A much more abundant neighbour one base away suggests this may be a read error. The chain links TRBV20-1 to TRBJ2-5; 10 positions agree with TRBD1. In germline, CDR1 is DFQATT, CDR2 SNEGSKA (reference sequence). The CDR3 spans 17 residues. CDR3 sequence: CSARDHTWDRGGETQNF. Written as DNA, the CDR3 is TGCAGTGCTAGAGATCACACCTGGGACAGGGGCGGAGAGACCCAGAACTTC.

This clonotype was recorded at least ten times. The chain joins TRBV7-9 to TRBJ2-7; 8 bases agree with TRBD1. This CDR3 spans 15 amino acids. V gave up 5 bases and J gave up 2 bases; unmatched junction bases: 8. Looked up from germline, CDR1 is SEHNR and CDR2 is FQNEAQ (reference sequence). The CDR3 loop is CASSGGQGSTYEQYF. In nucleotides, the CDR3 is TGTGCCAGCAGCGGCGGACAGGGTAGTACCTACGAGCAGTACTTC. Filled out from reference TRBV7-9 and TRBJ2-7, the complete variable domain reads DTGVSQNPRHKITKRGQNVTFRCDPISEHNRLYWYRQTLGQGPEFLTYFQNEAQLEKSRLLSDRFSAERPKGSFSTLEIQRTEQGDSAMYLCASSGGQGSTYEQYFGPGTRLTVT.

V usage is TRBV7-2 and J usage is TRBJ2-1, with a weak D call TRBD2 (6 bases). The length of the CDR3 is 13 residues. The germline V and J ends were trimmed by 6 bases and 4 bases, with 10 bases remaining between them. Germline CDR1 and CDR2: SGHTA and FQGNSA. The CDR3 here is CASRGGNYNEQFF. The CDR3 nucleotides are TGTGCCAGCAGGGGGGGTAATTACAATGAGCAGTTCTTC. The variable domain in full, completed from reference TRBV7-2 and TRBJ2-1, reads GAGVSQSPSNKVTEKGKDVELRCDPISGHTALYWYRQSLGQGLEFLIYFQGNSAPDKSGLPSDRFSAERTGGSVSTLTIQRTQQEDSAVYLCASRGGNYNEQFFGPGTRLTVL.

On this clonotype itself: Being one base from a much bigger clone, this may be a read error. The V gene is TRBV20-1, the J gene TRBJ2-7; 9 bases align to TRBD1. The CDR3 runs 13 residues. CDR1 is DFQATT, CDR2 SNEGSKA, per germline (reference sequence). The J segment lost 8 bases and the V segment lost 5 bases, leaving 10 bases of the junction unmatched. CDR3 residues: CSADNRGRDKQYF. The CDR3 DNA follows: TGCAGTGCTGATAACAGGGGGCGCGACAAGCAGTACTTC.

The rearrangement links TRBV6-1 to TRBJ1-5; D call uncertain. The CDR3 is 15 amino acids. With 1 base removed from V and 0 bases from J, the gap between germline ends came to 7 bases. Per germline, CDR1 MNHNS and CDR2 SASEGT. CDR3 region: CASSEVRLSNQPQHF. CDR3 in DNA: TGTGCCAGCAGTGAAGTCAGGCTTAGCAATCAGCCCCAGCATTTT.